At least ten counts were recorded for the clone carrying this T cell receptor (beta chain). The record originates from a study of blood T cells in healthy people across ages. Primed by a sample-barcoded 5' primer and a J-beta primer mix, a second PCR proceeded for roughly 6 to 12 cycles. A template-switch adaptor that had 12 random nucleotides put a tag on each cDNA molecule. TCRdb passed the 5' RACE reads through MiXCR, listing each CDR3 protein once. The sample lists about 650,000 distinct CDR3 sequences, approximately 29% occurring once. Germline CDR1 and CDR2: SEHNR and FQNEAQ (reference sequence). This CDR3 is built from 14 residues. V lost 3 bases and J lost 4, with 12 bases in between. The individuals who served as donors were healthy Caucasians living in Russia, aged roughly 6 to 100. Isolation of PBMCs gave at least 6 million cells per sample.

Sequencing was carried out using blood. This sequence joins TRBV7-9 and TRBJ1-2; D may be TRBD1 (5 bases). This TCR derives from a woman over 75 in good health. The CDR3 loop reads CASSLDDSTYGYTF. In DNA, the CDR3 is TGTGCCAGCAGCTTGGATGACAGCACCTATGGCTACACCTTC.